These 14 T cell receptor beta chains share one sample of origin, sequenced in a study of T-cell memory formation after mild COVID-19. One entry per CDR3 protein, called by TCRdb with MiXCR from the 5' RACE reads. Of 400,000 to 500,000 distinct CDR3 sequences in the sample, roughly 26% were seen once. Sequenced input: PBMCs or a T cell subset sorted from them (not recorded which). These receptors were collected from an adult woman who had mild COVID-19 (a few samples of this study predate the infection). Cell type and time point are not known.

In its sample, this clonotype was seen a few times. This chain uses TRBV7-9 with TRBJ2-1; D possibly corresponds to TRBD2 (6 bases). This CDR3 has 14 amino acids. With 0 bases removed from V and 8 bases from J, the gap between germline ends came to 11 bases. Per the germline V gene, CDR1 is SEHNR and CDR2 is FQNEAQ (reference sequence). CDR3 coding DNA: TGTGCCAGCAGCTTAGCGGGCGGGGACGATGAGCAGTTCTTC. Translation gives CASSLAGGDDEQFF.

This clonotype has only a few counts. The V and J genes are TRBV10-3 and TRBJ2-1, with D possibly being TRBD1 or TRBD2 (5 bases each). Trimming shortened V by 10 bases and J by 9 bases, and 28 bases separated the two germline ends. There are 16 residues in the CDR3. Germline V gene sequence: CDR1 ENHRY, CDR2 SYGVKD. The CDR3 reads CATYSGTVSLLGEQFF. The CDR3 nucleotides read TGTGCCACGTATTCCGGGACGGTCTCACTGTTGGGTGAGCAGTTCTTC.

This chain joins TRBV24-1 and TRBJ2-7; weak D call: TRBD1 (5 bases). The V and J ends lost 7 bases and 0 bases respectively, with 12 bases between them. Germline V gene sequence: CDR1 KGHDR, CDR2 SFDVKD. This CDR3 has 14 amino acids. The CDR3 DNA follows: TGTGCCACCAGCCCAGGACACTCCTCCTACGAGCAGTACTTC. Protein: CATSPGHSSYEQYF.

V gene TRBV5-1 combines with J gene TRBJ1-1; D is ambiguous. The CDR3 covers 13 residues. Trimming shortened V by 0 bases and J by 5 bases, and 8 bases separated the two germline ends. Per germline, CDR1 SGHRS and CDR2 YFSETQ. The CDR3 region has the DNA TGCGCCAGCAGCTTGGTGCAGGAAACTGAAGCTTTCTTT. Its translation: CASSLVQETEAFF.

This chain connects TRBV6-5 to TRBJ2-1; either TRBD1 or TRBD2 may fit D (6 bases each). Germline lookup yields CDR1 MNHEY and CDR2 SVGAGI. This CDR3 is 16 amino acids long. V lost 2 bases and J 4 bases, leaving 15 bases between the germline ends. The CDR3 loop reads CASSYGWRGEYNEQFF. The DNA for the CDR3 is TGTGCCAGCAGTTACGGTTGGAGGGGGGAGTACAATGAGCAGTTCTTC.

This clonotype showed up just a few times. This rearrangement joins TRBV5-1 to TRBJ2-5, with TRBD2 as a possible D gene (5 bases). The CDR3 runs 15 residues. Germline V gene data show CDR1 as SGHRS and CDR2 as YFSETQ. Trimming cost V 0 bases and J 2 bases, with 11 bases left between them. The CDR3 reads CASSLEMGRQETQYF. CDR3 DNA: TGCGCCAGCAGCTTGGAGATGGGGAGACAAGAGACCCAGTACTTC.

This chain links TRBV20-1 with TRBJ2-1; 9 bases are a match to TRBD1. This CDR3 is 14 amino acids long. Per germline, CDR1 DFQATT and CDR2 SNEGSKA (reference sequence). V lost 7 bases to trimming and J lost 9 bases; unmatched junction nucleotides: 13. The CDR3 DNA reads as TGCAGTGTCCGAGAAGGGACAGGGCTATCTGAGCAGTTCTTC. Encoded protein: CSVREGTGLSEQFF.

The rearrangement links TRBV5-5 to TRBJ2-7; D possibly corresponds to TRBD2 (7 bases). The CDR3 is 16 amino acids. V lost 3 bases and J 0 bases, leaving 16 bases between the germline ends. The germline CDR1 and CDR2 sequences are SGHKS and YYEKEE (reference sequence). The CDR3 nucleotides read TGTGCCAGCAGCTGGGAAGGCGGGGGCTACTCCTACGAGCAGTACTTC. Encoded protein: CASSWEGGGYSYEQYF.

In this sample, this clonotype turned up a few times. V is TRBV25-1 and J is TRBJ2-7, with a tentative D call TRBD2 (5 bases). Germline V gene sequence: CDR1 MGHDK, CDR2 SYGVNS. V gave up 7 bases and J gave up 7 bases, with 20 bases separating them. The CDR3 extends over 14 amino acids. CDR3 sequence: CASTRTGGEWEQYF. The DNA of the CDR3 is TGTGCCAGCACGCGGACGGGTGGGGAGTGGGAGCAGTACTTC.

This clonotype was detected a few times. V and J are TRBV5-1 and TRBJ2-1; D is possibly TRBD1 (5 bases). The CDR3 extends over 14 amino acids. CDR1 and CDR2 (germline): SGHRS, YFSETQ. V shed 4 bases and J shed 7 bases, with 15 bases lying between them. The CDR3 loop is CASSQQGRGNEQFF. CDR3 coding DNA: TGCGCCAGCAGCCAGCAAGGTAGGGGTAATGAGCAGTTCTTC. The full variable domain, rest sourced from reference TRBV5-1 and TRBJ2-1, is KAGVTQTPRYLIKTRGQQVTLSCSPISGHRSVSWYQQTPGQGLQFLFEYFSETQRNKGNFPGRFSGRQFSNSRSEMNVSTLELGDSALYLCASSQQGRGNEQFFGPGTRLTVL.

The J gene is TRBJ1-1, the V gene TRBV2; the D is unclear. In germline, CDR1 is SNHLY, CDR2 FYNNEI. The CDR3 spans 13 residues. V was cut by 6 bases and J by 1 base, with 9 bases left in between. The DNA for the CDR3 is TGTGCCAGCAGACTCGTCCCGAACACTGAAGCTTTCTTT. As protein: CASRLVPNTEAFF.

This clonotype was recorded a few times. Given a much more abundant clone one base away, this may be a read error. This sequence joins TRBV5-1 and TRBJ2-4; 10 bases map to TRBD2. V lost 4 bases, J lost 5 bases, and 9 bases stayed unmatched. Germline V gene data show CDR1 as SGHRS and CDR2 as YFSETQ. The CDR3 is made up of 16 amino acids. CDR3: CASSPSGGVLENIQYF. The CDR3 DNA reads as TGCGCCAGCAGCCCAAGCGGGGGGGTTTTAGAAAACATTCAGTACTTC.

The sample holds a few counts of this clonotype. The chain employs TRBV15 and TRBJ2-7; D is unclear. Germline-derived CDR1 and CDR2 are LNHNV and YYDKDF (reference sequence). The CDR3 is made up of 13 amino acids. V lost 1 base, J lost 2 bases, and 6 bases lay in between. CDR3 residues: CATSRGGTYEQYF. The CDR3 DNA is TGTGCCACCAGCAGAGGGGGAACCTACGAGCAGTACTTC.

This clonotype was found many times. The chain joins TRBV27 to TRBJ2-2; 8 positions match TRBD1. In germline, CDR1 is MNHEY, CDR2 SMNVEV (reference sequence). CDR3 size: 16 residues. Unmatched junction bases numbered 4, after V lost 3 bases and J lost 1 base. CDR3 region: CASSFTGTGNTGELFF. The DNA for the CDR3 is TGTGCCAGCAGTTTCACCGGGACAGGGAACACCGGGGAGCTGTTTTTT.